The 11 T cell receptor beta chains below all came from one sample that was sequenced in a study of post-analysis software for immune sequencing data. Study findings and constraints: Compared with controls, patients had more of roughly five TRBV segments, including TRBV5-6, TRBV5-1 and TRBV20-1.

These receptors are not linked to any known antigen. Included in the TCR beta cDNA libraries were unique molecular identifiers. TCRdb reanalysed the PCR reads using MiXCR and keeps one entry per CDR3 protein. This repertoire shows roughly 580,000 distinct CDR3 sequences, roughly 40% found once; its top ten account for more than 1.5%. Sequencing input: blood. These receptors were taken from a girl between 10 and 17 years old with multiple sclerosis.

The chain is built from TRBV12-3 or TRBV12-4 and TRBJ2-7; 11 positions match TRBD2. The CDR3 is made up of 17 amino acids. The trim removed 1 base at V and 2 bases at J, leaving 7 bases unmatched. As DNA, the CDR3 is TGTGCCAGCAGTTTAGGGGGACTAGCGGAAGCAACCTACGAGCAGTACTTC. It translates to CASSLGGLAEATYEQYF.

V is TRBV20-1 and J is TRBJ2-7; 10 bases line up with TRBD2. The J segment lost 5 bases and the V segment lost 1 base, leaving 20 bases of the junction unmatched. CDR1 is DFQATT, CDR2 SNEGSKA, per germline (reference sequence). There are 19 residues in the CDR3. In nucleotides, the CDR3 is TGCAGTGCTAGAGTTCCCTGGGGCGATACTAGCGGGAATATCGACGAGCAGTACTTC. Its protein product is CSARVPWGDTSGNIDEQYF.

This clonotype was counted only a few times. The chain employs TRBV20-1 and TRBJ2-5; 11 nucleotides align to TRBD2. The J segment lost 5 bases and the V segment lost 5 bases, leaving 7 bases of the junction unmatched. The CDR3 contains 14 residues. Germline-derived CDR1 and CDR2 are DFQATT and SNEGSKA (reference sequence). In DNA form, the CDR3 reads TGCAGTGCTTTAGCGGGAGGGAGGGGGGAGACCCAGTACTTC. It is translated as CSALAGGRGETQYF.

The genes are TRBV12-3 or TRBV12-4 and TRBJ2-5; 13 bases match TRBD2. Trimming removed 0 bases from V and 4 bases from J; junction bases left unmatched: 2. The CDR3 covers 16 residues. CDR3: CASSLAGLAGRETQYF. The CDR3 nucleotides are TGTGCCAGCAGTTTAGCGGGACTAGCGGGAAGAGAGACCCAGTACTTC.

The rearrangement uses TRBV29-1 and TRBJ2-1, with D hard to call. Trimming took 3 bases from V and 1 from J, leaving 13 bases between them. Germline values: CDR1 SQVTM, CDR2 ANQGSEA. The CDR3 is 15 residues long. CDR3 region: CSVESRQMSYNEQFF. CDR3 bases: TGCAGCGTTGAGTCGCGCCAAATGTCCTACAATGAGCAGTTCTTC.

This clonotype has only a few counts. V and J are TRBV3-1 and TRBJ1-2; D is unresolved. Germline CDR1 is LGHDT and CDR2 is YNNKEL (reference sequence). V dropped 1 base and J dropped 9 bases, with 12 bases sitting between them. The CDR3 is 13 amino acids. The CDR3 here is CASSQGQLNRYTF. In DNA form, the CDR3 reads TGTGCCAGCAGCCAAGGACAACTAAATCGCTACACCTTC. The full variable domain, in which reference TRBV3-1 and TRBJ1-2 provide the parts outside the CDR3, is DTAVSQTPKYLVTQMGNDKSIKCEQNLGHDTMYWYKQDSKKFLKIMFSYNNKELIINETVPNRFSPKSPDKAHLNLHINSLELGDSAVYFCASSQGQLNRYTFGSGTRLTVV.

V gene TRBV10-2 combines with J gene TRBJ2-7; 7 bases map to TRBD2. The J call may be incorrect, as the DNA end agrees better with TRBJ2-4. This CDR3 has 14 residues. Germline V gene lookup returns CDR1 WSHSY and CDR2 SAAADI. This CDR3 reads CASSEWLAGDIQYF. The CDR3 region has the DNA TGCGCCAGCAGTGAGTGGCTCGCGGGGGACATTCAGTACTTC.

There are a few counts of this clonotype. The CDR3: CASIGQPNTQYF. DNA of the CDR3: TGTGCCAGTATTGGACAGCCAAATACGCAGTATTTT. The rearrangement joins TRBV6-1 to TRBJ2-3; a possible D gene is TRBD1 (6 bases). Trimming removed 9 bases at V and 7 bases at J, with 14 bases between. Germline CDR1 reads MNHNS; CDR2 reads SASEGT. The CDR3 extends over 12 amino acids.

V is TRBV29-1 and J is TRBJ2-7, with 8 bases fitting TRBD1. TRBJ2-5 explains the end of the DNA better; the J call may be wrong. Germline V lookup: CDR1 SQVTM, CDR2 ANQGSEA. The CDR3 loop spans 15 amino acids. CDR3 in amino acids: CSVEYRTGSRETQYF. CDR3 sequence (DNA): TGCAGCGTTGAATACCGGACAGGGTCTCGGGAGACCCAGTACTTC.

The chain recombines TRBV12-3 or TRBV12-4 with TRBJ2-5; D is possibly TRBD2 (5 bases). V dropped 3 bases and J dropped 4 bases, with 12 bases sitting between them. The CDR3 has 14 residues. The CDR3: CASSFEGGSETQYF. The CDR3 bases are TGTGCCAGCAGTTTCGAGGGTGGGTCAGAGACCCAGTACTTC.

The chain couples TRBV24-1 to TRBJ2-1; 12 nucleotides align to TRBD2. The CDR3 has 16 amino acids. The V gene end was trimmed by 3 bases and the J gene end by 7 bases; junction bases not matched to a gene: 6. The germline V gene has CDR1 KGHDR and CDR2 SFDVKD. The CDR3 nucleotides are TGTGCCACCAGTGATGCCCTAGCGGGGGGGCCGAATGAGCAGTTCTTC. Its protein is CATSDALAGGPNEQFF.